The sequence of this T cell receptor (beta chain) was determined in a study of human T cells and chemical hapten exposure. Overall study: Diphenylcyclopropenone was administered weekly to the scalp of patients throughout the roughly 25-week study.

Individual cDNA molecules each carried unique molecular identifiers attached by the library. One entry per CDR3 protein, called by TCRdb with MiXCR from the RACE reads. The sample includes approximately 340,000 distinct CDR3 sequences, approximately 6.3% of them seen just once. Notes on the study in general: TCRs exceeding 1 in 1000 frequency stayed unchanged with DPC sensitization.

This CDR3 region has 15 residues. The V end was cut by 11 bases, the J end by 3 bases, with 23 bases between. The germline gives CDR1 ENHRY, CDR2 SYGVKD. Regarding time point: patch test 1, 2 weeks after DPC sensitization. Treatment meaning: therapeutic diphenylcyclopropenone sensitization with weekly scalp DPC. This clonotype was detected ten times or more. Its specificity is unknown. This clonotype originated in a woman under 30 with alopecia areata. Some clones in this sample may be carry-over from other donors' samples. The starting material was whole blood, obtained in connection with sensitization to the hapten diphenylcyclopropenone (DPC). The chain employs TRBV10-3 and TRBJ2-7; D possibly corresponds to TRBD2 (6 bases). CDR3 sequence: CASRMEGSRGYEQYF. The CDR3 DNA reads TGTGCCTCCCGCATGGAGGGGTCTAGAGGCTACGAGCAGTACTTC.